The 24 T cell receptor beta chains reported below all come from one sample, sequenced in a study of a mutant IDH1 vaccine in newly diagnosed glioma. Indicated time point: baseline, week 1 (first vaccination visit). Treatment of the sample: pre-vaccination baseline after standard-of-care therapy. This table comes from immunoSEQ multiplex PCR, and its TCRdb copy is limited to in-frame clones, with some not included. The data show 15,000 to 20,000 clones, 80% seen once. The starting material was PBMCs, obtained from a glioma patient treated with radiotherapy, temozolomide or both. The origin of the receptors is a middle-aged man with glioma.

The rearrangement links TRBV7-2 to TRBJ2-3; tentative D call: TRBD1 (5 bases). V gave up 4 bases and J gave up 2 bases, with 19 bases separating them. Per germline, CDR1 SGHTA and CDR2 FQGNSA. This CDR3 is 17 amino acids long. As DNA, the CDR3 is TGTGCCAGCAGCTCACAGACAGCTTTCGTTTTCACAGATACGCAGTATTTT. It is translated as CASSSQTAFVFTDTQYF.

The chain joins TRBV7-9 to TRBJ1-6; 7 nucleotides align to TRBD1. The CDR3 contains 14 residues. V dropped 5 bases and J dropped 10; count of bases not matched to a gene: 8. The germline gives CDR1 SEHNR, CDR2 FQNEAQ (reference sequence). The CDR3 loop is CASSLSGQKSPLHF. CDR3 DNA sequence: TGTGCCAGCAGCCTATCGGGACAGAAGTCACCCCTCCACTTT.

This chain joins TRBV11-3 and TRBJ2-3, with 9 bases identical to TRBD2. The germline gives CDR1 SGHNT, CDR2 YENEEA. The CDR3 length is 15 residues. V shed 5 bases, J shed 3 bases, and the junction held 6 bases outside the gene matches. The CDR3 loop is CASSAIAGATDTQYF. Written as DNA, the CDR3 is TGTGCCAGCAGCGCGATAGCGGGAGCGACAGATACGCAGTATTTT.

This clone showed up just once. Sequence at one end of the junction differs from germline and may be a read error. In DNA form, the CDR3 reads TGTGCCAGTAGTATAAGCGACAGGGCCTCCCACGAGCAGTACTTC. Translation gives CASSISDRASHEQYF. J is TRBJ2-7 and V is TRBV19; 7 nucleotides agree with TRBD1. Germline V lookup: CDR1 LNHDA, CDR2 SQIVND (reference sequence). The length of the CDR3 is 15 residues.

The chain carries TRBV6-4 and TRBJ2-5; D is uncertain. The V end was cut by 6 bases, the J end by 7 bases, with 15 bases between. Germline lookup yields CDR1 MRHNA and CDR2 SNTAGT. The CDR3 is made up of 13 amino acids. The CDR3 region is CASSEDPEGTQYF. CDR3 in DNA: TGTGCCAGCAGCGAGGACCCAGAAGGGACCCAGTACTTC.

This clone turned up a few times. DNA of the CDR3: TGCAGCGCTAGGGACAGGAACACTGAAGCTTTCTTT. Translated: CSARDRNTEAFF. This rearrangement joins TRBV29-1 to TRBJ1-1, with 7 bases identical to TRBD1. The CDR3 loop spans 12 amino acids. The V gene end was trimmed by 7 bases and the J gene end by 1 base; junction bases not matched to a gene: 3. Germline V gene lookup returns CDR1 SQVTM and CDR2 ANQGSEA.

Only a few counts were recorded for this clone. For the CDR3, the DNA is TGCGCCAGCAGCCAAAATCCAGCGGGAGAGGGGGCCGGGGAGCTGTTTTTT. It encodes CASSQNPAGEGAGELFF. This sequence joins TRBV4-1 and TRBJ2-2; the match to TRBD2 covers 8 bases. The CDR3 runs to 17 residues. From germline, CDR1 is MGHRA and CDR2 YSYEKL. V lost 2 bases, J lost 6 bases, and 11 bases stayed unmatched.

The CDR3 DNA is TGTGCCAGCAGCGTGAGGACAGGAAGCACAGATACGCAGTATTTT. The encoded protein is CASSVRTGSTDTQYF. The chain couples TRBV9 to TRBJ2-3; 7 bases align to TRBD1. Losses at the gene ends were 2 bases for V and 0 bases for J; bases not matched to a gene: 3. Germline V gene data show CDR1 as SGDLS and CDR2 as YYNGEE. This CDR3 comprises 15 residues.

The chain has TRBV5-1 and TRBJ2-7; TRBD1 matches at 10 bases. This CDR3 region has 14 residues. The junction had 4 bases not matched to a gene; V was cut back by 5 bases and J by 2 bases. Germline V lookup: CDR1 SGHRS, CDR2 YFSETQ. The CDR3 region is CASRIGTGAYEQYF. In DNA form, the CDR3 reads TGCGCCAGCAGGATCGGGACAGGGGCCTACGAGCAGTACTTC.

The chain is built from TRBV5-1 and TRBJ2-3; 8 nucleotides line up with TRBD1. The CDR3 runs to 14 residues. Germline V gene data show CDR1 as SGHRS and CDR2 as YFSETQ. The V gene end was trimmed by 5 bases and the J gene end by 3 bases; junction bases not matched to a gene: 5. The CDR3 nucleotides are TGCGCCAGCAGTGTGACAGGGGATACAGATACGCAGTATTTT. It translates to CASSVTGDTDTQYF.

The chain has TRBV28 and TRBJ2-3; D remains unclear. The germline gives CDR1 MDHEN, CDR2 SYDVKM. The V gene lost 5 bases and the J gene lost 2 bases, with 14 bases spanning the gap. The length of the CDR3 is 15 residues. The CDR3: CASSVPRIATDTQYF. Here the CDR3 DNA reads TGTGCCAGCAGTGTCCCCCGCATAGCCACAGATACGCAGTATTTT.

The CDR3 here is CASSPPGGRIPEAFF. Written as DNA, the CDR3 is TGTGCCAGCAGTCCCCCGGGGGGGCGTATACCTGAAGCTTTCTTT. The chain links TRBV6-5 to TRBJ1-1, with D perhaps matching TRBD1 (6 bases). The CDR3 has 15 amino acids. V shed 5 bases and J shed 6 bases, with 19 bases lying between them. The germline gives CDR1 MNHEY, CDR2 SVGAGI.

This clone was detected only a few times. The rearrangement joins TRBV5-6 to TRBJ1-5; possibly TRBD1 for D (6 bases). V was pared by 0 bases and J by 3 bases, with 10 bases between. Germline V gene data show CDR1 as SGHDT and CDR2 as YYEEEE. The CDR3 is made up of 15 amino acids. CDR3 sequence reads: CASSLGGGNNQPQHF. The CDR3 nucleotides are TGTGCCAGCAGCTTGGGAGGGGGAAACAATCAGCCCCAGCATTTT.

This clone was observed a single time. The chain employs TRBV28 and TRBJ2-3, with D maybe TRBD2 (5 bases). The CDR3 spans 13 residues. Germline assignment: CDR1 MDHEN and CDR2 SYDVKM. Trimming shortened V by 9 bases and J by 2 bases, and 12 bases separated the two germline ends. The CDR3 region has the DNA TGTGCCAGTCTCGAGGGTAACACAGATACGCAGTATTTT. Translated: CASLEGNTDTQYF.

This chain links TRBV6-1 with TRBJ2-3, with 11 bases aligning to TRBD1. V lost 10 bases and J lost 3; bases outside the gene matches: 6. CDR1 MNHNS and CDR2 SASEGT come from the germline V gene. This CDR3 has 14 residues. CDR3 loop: CATWTGGATDTQYF. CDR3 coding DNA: TGTGCCACCTGGACAGGGGGCGCGACAGATACGCAGTATTTT.

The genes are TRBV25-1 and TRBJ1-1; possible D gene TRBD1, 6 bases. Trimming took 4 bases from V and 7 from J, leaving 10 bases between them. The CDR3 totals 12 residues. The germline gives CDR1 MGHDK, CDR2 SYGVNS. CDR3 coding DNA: TGTGCCAGCAGTGCCACAGGGAATGAAGCTTTCTTT. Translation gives CASSATGNEAFF.

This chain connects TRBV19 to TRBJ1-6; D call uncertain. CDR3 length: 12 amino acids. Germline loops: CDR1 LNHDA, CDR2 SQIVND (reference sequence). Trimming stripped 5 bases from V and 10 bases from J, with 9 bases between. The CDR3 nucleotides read TGTGCCAGTAGTGTCGGCAAGTCACCCCTCCACTTT. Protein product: CASSVGKSPLHF. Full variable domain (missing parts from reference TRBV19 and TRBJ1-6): DGGITQSPKYLFRKEGQNVTLSCEQNLNHDAMYWYRQDPGQGLRLIYYSQIVNDFQKGDIAEGYSVSREKKESFPLTVTSAQKNPTAFYLCASSVGKSPLHFGNGTRLTVT.

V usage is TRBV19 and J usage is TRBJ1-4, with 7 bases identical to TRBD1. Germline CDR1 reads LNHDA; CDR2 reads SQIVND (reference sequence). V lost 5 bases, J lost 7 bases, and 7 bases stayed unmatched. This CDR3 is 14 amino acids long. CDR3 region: CASSSGTASEKLFF. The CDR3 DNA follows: TGTGCCAGTAGTTCCGGGACAGCGAGTGAAAAACTGTTTTTT.

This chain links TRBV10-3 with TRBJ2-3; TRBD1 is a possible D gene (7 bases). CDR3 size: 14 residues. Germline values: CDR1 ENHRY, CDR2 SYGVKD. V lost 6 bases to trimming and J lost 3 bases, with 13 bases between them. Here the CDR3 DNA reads TGTGCCATCAGCCAACAGGGGAGGACAGATACGCAGTATTTT. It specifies CAISQQGRTDTQYF.

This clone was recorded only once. The DNA of the CDR3 is TGCGCCAGCAGCCTCAGGCGGGAGGTCTCCTACAATGAGCAGTTCTTC. Translated: CASSLRREVSYNEQFF. This sequence joins TRBV5-1 and TRBJ2-1, with 8 bases lining up with TRBD2. Germline V gene data show CDR1 as SGHRS and CDR2 as YFSETQ. There are 16 residues in the CDR3. V lost 4 bases, J lost 0 bases, and 6 bases stayed unmatched.

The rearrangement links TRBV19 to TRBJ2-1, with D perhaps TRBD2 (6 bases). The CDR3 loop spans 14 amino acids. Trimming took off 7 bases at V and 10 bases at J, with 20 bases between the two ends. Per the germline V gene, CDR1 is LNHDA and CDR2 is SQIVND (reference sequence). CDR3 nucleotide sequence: TGTGCCAGTAATCACAAGGGCCCGCGGGACGAGCAGTTCTTC. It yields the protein CASNHKGPRDEQFF.

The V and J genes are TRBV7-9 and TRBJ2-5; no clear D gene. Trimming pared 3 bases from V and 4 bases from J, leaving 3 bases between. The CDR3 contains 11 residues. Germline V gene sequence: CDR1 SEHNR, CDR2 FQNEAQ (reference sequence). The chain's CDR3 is CASSFSETQYF. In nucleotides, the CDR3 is TGTGCCAGCAGCTTCTCAGAGACCCAGTACTTC.

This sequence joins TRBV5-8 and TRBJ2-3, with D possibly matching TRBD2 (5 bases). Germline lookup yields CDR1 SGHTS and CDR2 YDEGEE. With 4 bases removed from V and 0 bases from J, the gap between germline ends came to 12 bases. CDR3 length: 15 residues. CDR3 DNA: TGTGCCAGCAGCGCGGACTTCGCTAGCACAGATACGCAGTATTTT. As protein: CASSADFASTDTQYF.

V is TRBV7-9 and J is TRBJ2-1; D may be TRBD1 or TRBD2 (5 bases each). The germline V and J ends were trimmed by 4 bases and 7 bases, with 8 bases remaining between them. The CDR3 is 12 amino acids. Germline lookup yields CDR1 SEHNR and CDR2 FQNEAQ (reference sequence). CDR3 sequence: CASSWGGNEQFF. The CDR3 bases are TGTGCCAGCAGCTGGGGCGGGAATGAGCAGTTCTTC.